A single sample is the source of the 14 T cell receptor beta chains below, sequenced in a study of T-cell reconstitution after alpha-beta-depleted transplantation in children. General study findings and limits: One year post-transplant, T-cell counts and diversity were largely derived from T cells produced anew.

For TCRbeta, the library was prepared with unique molecular identifiers. Using its own MiXCR run on the PCR reads, TCRdb lists one record per CDR3 protein. Of about 300,000 distinct CDR3 sequences in the sample, roughly 7.8% were seen once. These receptors are not linked to any known antigen. Specimen: peripheral blood, collected 360 days after TCRalphabeta/CD19-depleted stem cell transplant. The receptors here all came from a female patient aged 2-10 years who had a stem cell transplant for Fanconi anemia, so the T cells may come from the graft donor.

The rearrangement joins TRBV18 to TRBJ2-6; D call uncertain. This CDR3 is 17 amino acids long. Germline CDR1 KGHSH, CDR2 LQKENI. Trimming stripped 3 bases from V and 0 bases from J, with 12 bases between. CDR3 residues: CASSPEVANSGANVLTF. The DNA of the CDR3 is TGTGCCAGCTCACCCGAAGTAGCTAACTCTGGGGCCAACGTCCTGACTTTC. Drawing the rest from reference TRBV18 and TRBJ2-6, the complete variable domain is NAGVMQNPRHLVRRRGQEARLRCSPMKGHSHVYWYRQLPEEGLKFMVYLQKENIIDESGMPKERFSAEFPKEGPSILRIQQVVRGDSAAYFCASSPEVANSGANVLTFGAGSRLTVL.

This clonotype was seen at least ten times. This chain connects TRBV29-1 to TRBJ1-1; weak D call: TRBD1 (6 bases). The ends were cut back, 6 bases at V and 3 bases at J, with 26 bases in the middle. The CDR3 covers 17 residues. Germline CDR1 SQVTM, CDR2 ANQGSEA. CDR3 in amino acids: CSVARGGAGWLDTEAFF. CDR3 in DNA: TGCAGCGTCGCGCGAGGGGGGGCCGGTTGGTTGGACACTGAAGCTTTCTTT.

This clonotype was counted at least ten times. The chain couples TRBV4-1 to TRBJ2-3, with 15 bases matching TRBD2. The CDR3 is 18 amino acids. Germline assignment: CDR1 MGHRA and CDR2 YSYEKL. V trimming: 1 base; J trimming: 4 bases; junction bases outside the gene matches: 6. The CDR3 region is CASSQVWTSGGAPDTQYF. The CDR3 nucleotides are TGCGCCAGCAGCCAAGTATGGACTAGCGGGGGGGCCCCAGATACGCAGTATTTT.

This rearrangement joins TRBV27 to TRBJ1-5; D remains ambiguous. Between the trimmed V and J ends, which lost 5 bases and 1 base, there was a span of 12 bases. The CDR3 covers 15 residues. Per germline, CDR1 MNHEY and CDR2 SMNVEV (reference sequence). The CDR3 coding sequence is TGTGCCAGCAGTCACGGGTTGCAGAGCAATCAGCCCCAGCATTTT. Translating it yields CASSHGLQSNQPQHF.

This sequence joins TRBV27 and TRBJ2-2, with 8 bases fitting TRBD1. Germline V CDR1 and CDR2: MNHEY, SMNVEV (reference sequence). Trimming at V came to 6 bases and at J to 4 bases, leaving 13 bases not matched to a gene. The CDR3 extends over 17 amino acids. DNA of the CDR3: TGTGCCAGCAGCCAATACTCAGGGGGCGCATCCACCGGGGAGCTGTTTTTT. As protein: CASSQYSGGASTGELFF.

This clonotype was picked up many times. The chain joins TRBV7-9 to TRBJ2-7, with D perhaps being TRBD1 or TRBD2 (5 bases each). CDR1 is SEHNR and CDR2 is FQNEAQ in the germline V gene (reference sequence). There are 14 residues in the CDR3. The V gene lost 3 bases and the J gene lost 4 bases, with 13 bases spanning the gap. In DNA form, the CDR3 reads TGTGCCAGCAGCTTGGTGGGACCCCTGTACGAGCAGTACTTC. This encodes CASSLVGPLYEQYF.

The V call is TRBV27, the J call TRBJ2-7; D is perhaps TRBD1 (6 bases). The CDR3 length is 15 residues. V lost 0 bases, J lost 7 bases, and 16 bases lay in between. Germline V lookup: CDR1 MNHEY, CDR2 SMNVEV (reference sequence). The CDR3 DNA sequence: TGTGCCAGCAGTTTATCGGCAGGGGCCCCTTGGGAGCAGTACTTC. Protein product: CASSLSAGAPWEQYF.

In its sample, this clonotype was seen many times. This chain joins TRBV11-2 and TRBJ2-5, with D maybe TRBD1 (6 bases). The CDR3 sequence is 14 residues long. Germline V lookup: CDR1 SGHAT, CDR2 FQNNGV. The ends were cut back, 5 bases at V and 2 bases at J, with 12 bases in the middle. The CDR3 bases are TGTGCCAGCAGCGTCAGGGGCTCACAAGAGACCCAGTACTTC. It codes for CASSVRGSQETQYF.

This chain joins TRBV5-1 and TRBJ1-6, with no clear D. The germline V gene has CDR1 SGHRS and CDR2 YFSETQ. Trimming left V 2 bases short and J 1 base short, with 7 bases between. The CDR3 runs 15 residues. The CDR3 nucleotides are TGCGCCAGCAGCTTAAGGGAATCCTATAATTCACCCCTCCACTTT. Encoded protein: CASSLRESYNSPLHF.

The chain recombines TRBV7-9 with TRBJ2-3, with no clear D. Trimming took 0 bases from V and 6 from J, leaving 16 bases between them. From germline, CDR1 is SEHNR and CDR2 FQNEAQ (reference sequence). This CDR3 region has 16 residues. The CDR3 bases are TGTGCCAGCAGCTTAGCGCTAAGTGGCCTTGGGGATACGCAGTATTTT. As protein: CASSLALSGLGDTQYF. Full variable domain (missing parts from reference TRBV7-9 and TRBJ2-3): DTGVSQNPRHKITKRGQNVTFRCDPISEHNRLYWYRQTLGQGPEFLTYFQNEAQLEKSRLLSDRFSAERPKGSFSTLEIQRTEQGDSAMYLCASSLALSGLGDTQYFGPGTRLTVL.

In this sample, this clonotype turned up many times. J is TRBJ1-1 and V is TRBV7-9; D not resolved. CDR1 is SEHNR and CDR2 is FQNEAQ in the germline V gene (reference sequence). This CDR3 contains 15 residues. Trimming stripped 5 bases from V and 0 bases from J, with 13 bases between. The CDR3 loop reads CASSPLQRLNTEAFF. Here the CDR3 DNA reads TGTGCCAGCAGCCCTTTACAGCGCTTGAACACTGAAGCTTTCTTT. Full variable domain (rest looked up from reference TRBV7-9 and TRBJ1-1): DTGVSQNPRHKITKRGQNVTFRCDPISEHNRLYWYRQTLGQGPEFLTYFQNEAQLEKSRLLSDRFSAERPKGSFSTLEIQRTEQGDSAMYLCASSPLQRLNTEAFFGQGTRLTVV.

This chain uses TRBV24-1 with TRBJ2-2; TRBD1 matches at 8 bases. The CDR3 runs to 13 residues. Germline CDR1 is KGHDR and CDR2 is SFDVKD. Germline trimming cut 8 bases from V and 5 bases from J; bases unmatched to any gene: 3. CDR3: CATTGGRTGELFF. As DNA, the CDR3 is TGTGCCACCACAGGGGGCCGAACCGGGGAGCTGTTTTTT.

This clonotype was detected ten times or more. The rearrangement joins TRBV7-9 to TRBJ2-2, with D perhaps given as TRBD1 or TRBD2 (5 bases each). Trimming cost V 5 bases and J 8 bases, with 24 bases left between them. The CDR3 is made up of 17 amino acids. From germline, CDR1 is SEHNR and CDR2 FQNEAQ (reference sequence). The CDR3 nucleotides are TGTGCCAGCAGCATACCCGAGGGGAACCTTGGTACTGGGGAGCTGTTTTTT. Translation: CASSIPEGNLGTGELFF.

The chain links TRBV6-1 to TRBJ1-1; unclear D gene. Trimming cost V 2 bases and J 8 bases, with 12 bases left between them. Germline V lookup: CDR1 MNHNS, CDR2 SASEGT. The CDR3 has 13 residues. CDR3 nucleotide sequence: TGTGCCAGCAGTGAATATGTTGCGGGCGAAGCTTTCTTT. It specifies CASSEYVAGEAFF.